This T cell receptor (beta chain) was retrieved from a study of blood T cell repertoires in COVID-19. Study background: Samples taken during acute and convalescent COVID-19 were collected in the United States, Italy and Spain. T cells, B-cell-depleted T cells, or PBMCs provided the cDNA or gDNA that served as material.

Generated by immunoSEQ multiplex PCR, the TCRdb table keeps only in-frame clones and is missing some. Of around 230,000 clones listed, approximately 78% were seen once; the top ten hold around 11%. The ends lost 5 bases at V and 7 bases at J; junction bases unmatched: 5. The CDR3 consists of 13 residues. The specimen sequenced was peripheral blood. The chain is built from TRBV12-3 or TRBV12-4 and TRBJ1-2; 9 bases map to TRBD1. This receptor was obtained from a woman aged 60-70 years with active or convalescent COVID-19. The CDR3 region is CASSHRGRGGYTF. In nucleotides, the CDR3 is TGTGCCAGCAGTCACAGGGGGCGGGGTGGCTACACCTTC.